These 32 T cell receptor beta chains came from one sample sequenced in a study of blood T cell repertoires in COVID-19. Profiled with immunoSEQ multiplex PCR; TCRdb holds only in-frame clones, not every one. The top ten hold roughly 1.6% of the sample, which has 25,000 to 35,000 clones, almost 90% seen once. The sequenced material came from peripheral blood. The receptors were sampled from a man in his 60s with active COVID-19.

This chain uses TRBV5-1 with TRBJ2-6; TRBD1 agrees at 7 bases. From germline, CDR1 is SGHRS and CDR2 YFSETQ. CDR3 length: 16 residues. The ends lost 4 bases at V and 2 bases at J; junction bases unmatched: 6. The DNA for the CDR3 is TGCGCCAGCAGCGCCGGTACAGGGGCTGGGGCCAACGTCCTGACTTTC. This encodes CASSAGTGAGANVLTF.

The V and J genes are TRBV6-4 and TRBJ2-3, with D possibly being TRBD2 (6 bases). The CDR3 runs to 15 residues. The ends were cut back, 3 bases at V and 0 bases at J, with 10 bases in the middle. The germline V gene encodes CDR1 MRHNA and CDR2 SNTAGT. The CDR3 DNA reads as TGTGCCAGCAGTGAACGGGGGTCTAGCACAGATACGCAGTATTTT. Protein sequence: CASSERGSSTDTQYF.

This clone has only one observation. The rearrangement uses TRBV28 and TRBJ2-2; possible D gene TRBD1, 6 bases. Per the germline V gene, CDR1 is MDHEN and CDR2 is SYDVKM. The CDR3 is 14 residues long. Trimming removed 6 bases at V and 3 bases at J, with 11 bases between. This chain's CDR3 is CASRIQGYTGELFF. CDR3 nucleotide sequence: TGTGCCAGCAGGATACAGGGATACACCGGGGAGCTGTTTTTT. The whole variable domain, remainder taken from reference TRBV28 and TRBJ2-2, is DVKVTQSSRYLVKRTGEKVFLECVQDMDHENMFWYRQDPGLGLRLIYFSYDVKMKEKGDIPEGYSVSREKKERFSLILESASTNQTSMYLCASRIQGYTGELFFGEGSRLTVL.

V usage is TRBV10-3 and J usage is TRBJ1-5, with a possible D match to TRBD1 (5 bases). Germline lookup yields CDR1 ENHRY and CDR2 SYGVKD. The CDR3 has 17 amino acids. V was clipped by 2 bases and J by 4 bases, with 18 bases between them. The CDR3 is CAISEGMGLRGNQPQHF. CDR3 coding DNA: TGTGCCATCAGTGAGGGAATGGGGTTAAGGGGTAATCAGCCCCAGCATTTT.

The rearrangement joins TRBV6-2 or TRBV6-3 to TRBJ1-3; perhaps TRBD1 as D (5 bases). Looked up from germline, CDR1 is MNHEY and CDR2 is SVGEGT. This CDR3 contains 15 residues. Trimming cost V 2 bases and J 4 bases, with 12 bases left between them. CDR3 nucleotides: TGTGCCAGCAGTTACGGCAGGGATTCAGGAAACACCATATATTTT. Residues: CASSYGRDSGNTIYF.

The chain carries TRBV6-5 and TRBJ2-7; TRBD1 is a possible D gene (5 bases). Between the trimmed V and J ends, which lost 4 bases and 0 bases, there was a span of 7 bases. This CDR3 is 13 amino acids long. Per the germline V gene, CDR1 is MNHEY and CDR2 is SVGAGI. The CDR3 DNA follows: TGTGCCAGCAGTTCCAGGGCCTCCTACGAGCAGTACTTC. This translates into CASSSRASYEQYF.

This chain connects TRBV5-1 to TRBJ1-3, with a weak D call TRBD1 (5 bases). Germline V gene sequence: CDR1 SGHRS, CDR2 YFSETQ. V was trimmed by 0 bases and J by 4 bases, leaving 14 bases between them. The CDR3 runs 16 residues. CDR3 DNA sequence: TGCGCCAGCAGCTTGGGCTCGGGGGATGGAGGAAACACCATATATTTT. This sequence encodes CASSLGSGDGGNTIYF.

V usage is TRBV9 and J usage is TRBJ2-3, with D maybe TRBD2 (5 bases). Trimming removed 5 bases from V and 3 bases from J, with 10 bases in between. Germline lookup yields CDR1 SGDLS and CDR2 YYNGEE. There are 13 residues in the CDR3. CDR3 DNA sequence: TGTGCCAGCAGTTTTCGGGGAACAGATACGCAGTATTTT. Protein: CASSFRGTDTQYF.

In DNA, the CDR3 is TGCGCCAGCAGCCCGCGGACTAGCGACAATGAGCAGTTCTTC. The encoded protein is CASSPRTSDNEQFF. V and J are TRBV5-1 and TRBJ2-1; 9 bases fit TRBD2. CDR1 SGHRS and CDR2 YFSETQ come from the germline V gene. J lost 5 bases, V lost 4 bases, and 4 bases had no gene match. The CDR3 has 14 amino acids.

J is TRBJ1-6 and V is TRBV6-6, with no clear D. V shed 7 bases and J shed 12 bases, with 22 bases lying between them. The CDR3 runs 15 residues. The germline CDR1 and CDR2 sequences are MNHNY and SVGAGI (reference sequence). The CDR3 DNA reads as TGTGCCAGCAAACTCTCGGACTTCCCGTCGGAACCCCTCCACTTT. Amino acid sequence: CASKLSDFPSEPLHF.

The chain employs TRBV7-2 and TRBJ2-7; 10 positions agree with TRBD1. Germline-derived CDR1 and CDR2 are SGHTA and FQGNSA. The V segment lost 3 bases and the J segment 3 bases; nucleotides outside the gene matches: 2. This CDR3 has 14 residues. The CDR3 nucleotides read TGTGCCAGCAGCTTGGGACAGGGGAACTACGAGCAGTACTTC. This codes for CASSLGQGNYEQYF.

The V call is TRBV7-9, the J call TRBJ2-7; weak D call: TRBD1 (6 bases). Per the germline V gene, CDR1 is SEHNR and CDR2 is FQNEAQ (reference sequence). V lost 5 bases to trimming and J lost 2 bases, with 13 bases between them. The CDR3 is made up of 14 amino acids. The CDR3 here is CASSPIDRTYEQYF. The CDR3 nucleotides read TGTGCCAGCAGCCCTATAGACAGGACCTACGAGCAGTACTTC.

This clone was observed a single time. This chain links TRBV28 with TRBJ1-1; 10 positions match TRBD1. V dropped 0 bases and J dropped 4; count of bases not matched to a gene: 8. CDR1 is MDHEN and CDR2 is SYDVKM in the germline V gene. This CDR3 contains 17 residues. The chain's CDR3 is CASSLWTGGIRSTEAFF. The CDR3 bases are TGTGCCAGCAGTTTATGGACAGGGGGCATTCGGAGCACTGAAGCTTTCTTT.

The V call is TRBV13, the J call TRBJ1-5; D possibly corresponds to TRBD1 (6 bases). CDR3 length: 14 residues. Trimming cost V 8 bases and J 3 bases, with 14 bases left between them. Germline CDR1 and CDR2: PRHDT and FYEKMQ (reference sequence). The CDR3 here is CASGARGANQPQHF. CDR3 in DNA: TGTGCCAGCGGGGCACGGGGGGCCAATCAGCCCCAGCATTTT.

The rearrangement uses TRBV18 and TRBJ2-7; TRBD1 matches at 9 bases. Germline V CDR1 and CDR2: KGHSH, LQKENI. The CDR3 length is 17 residues. V lost 0 bases to trimming and J lost 6 bases; unmatched junction nucleotides: 12. The CDR3 sequence is CASSPPMMTGGLGEQYF. CDR3 coding DNA: TGTGCCAGCTCACCACCGATGATGACAGGGGGTCTGGGCGAGCAGTACTTC.

The V call is TRBV18, the J call TRBJ2-7; TRBD2 matches 7 bases. The CDR3 contains 12 residues. The germline CDR1 and CDR2 sequences are KGHSH and LQKENI. V gave up 4 bases and J gave up 4 bases; unmatched junction bases: 1. Here the CDR3 reads CASSRGGYEQYF. In nucleotides, the CDR3 is TGTGCCAGCTCACGGGGGGGATACGAGCAGTACTTC.

This clone was seen a handful of times. The chain has TRBV5-5 and TRBJ2-2; D not resolved. The CDR3 has 14 amino acids. The germline V gene encodes CDR1 SGHKS and CDR2 YYEKEE (reference sequence). V gave up 2 bases and J gave up 4 bases, with 9 bases separating them. DNA for the CDR3: TGTGCCAGCAGCTTCGAGTACCGCACCGGGGAGCTGTTTTTT. Its protein product is CASSFEYRTGELFF.

The rearrangement links TRBV7-2 to TRBJ1-4, with D unclear. Germline CDR1 reads SGHTA; CDR2 reads FQGNSA. The CDR3 runs to 14 residues. The ends were cut back, 2 bases at V and 10 bases at J, with 14 bases in the middle. CDR3 nucleotides: TGTGCCAGCAGCTTATATCCCCCCCGGGGAAAACTGTTTTTT. It yields the protein CASSLYPPRGKLFF.

This sequence joins TRBV5-3 and TRBJ2-2; 8 bases map to TRBD1. TRBV5-3 is reported as an ORF; its role is uncertain. This CDR3 contains 17 residues. V lost 3 bases, J lost 4 bases, and 11 bases stayed unmatched. CDR3 sequence (DNA): TGTGCCAGAAGCTCCCGGAGAACAGGGGGACTCACCGGGGAGCTGTTTTTT. It yields the protein CARSSRRTGGLTGELFF.

V gene TRBV5-4 combines with J gene TRBJ2-3, with D perhaps matching TRBD2 (7 bases). The CDR3 contains 16 residues. With 4 bases removed from V and 5 bases from J, the gap between germline ends came to 20 bases. Germline lookup yields CDR1 SGHNT and CDR2 YYREEE (reference sequence). DNA of the CDR3: TGTGCCAGCAGCCGATCGGCGGGGGCCGGGGAAGATACGCAGTATTTT. This sequence encodes CASSRSAGAGEDTQYF.

The V call is TRBV7-2, the J call TRBJ2-3; D is perhaps TRBD2 (5 bases). This CDR3 region has 15 residues. Germline values: CDR1 SGHTA, CDR2 FQGNSA. Trimming left V 5 bases short and J 0 bases short, with 12 bases between. The CDR3 sequence is CASSPTGISTDTQYF. CDR3 DNA sequence: TGTGCCAGCAGCCCTACGGGGATTAGCACAGATACGCAGTATTTT.

The chain recombines TRBV4-1 with TRBJ1-5; D perhaps matches TRBD1 (6 bases). The germline gives CDR1 MGHRA, CDR2 YSYEKL. The CDR3 runs 15 residues. Trimming pared 3 bases from V and 5 bases from J, leaving 14 bases between. CDR3 sequence (DNA): TGCGCCAGCAGCCACTCCACCGGGACACATCAGCCCCAGCATTTT. Its protein is CASSHSTGTHQPQHF.

The chain employs TRBV7-7 and TRBJ2-1; 9 bases are shared with TRBD1. The CDR3 runs 14 residues. V shed 10 bases, J shed 5 bases, and the junction held 9 bases outside the gene matches. Germline-derived CDR1 and CDR2 are SSHAT and FNYEAQ (reference sequence). The CDR3 loop reads CATTRQGENNEQFF. The CDR3 nucleotides read TGTGCCACCACCCGACAGGGGGAGAACAATGAGCAGTTCTTC.

The genes are TRBV5-1 and TRBJ2-7; 8 nucleotides match TRBD1. V shed 4 bases, J shed 3 bases, and the junction held 12 bases outside the gene matches. This CDR3 is built from 16 residues. Looked up from germline, CDR1 is SGHRS and CDR2 is YFSETQ. The DNA of the CDR3 is TGCGCCAGCAGCGGAGGACAGGGTTTGAAGGGCTACGAGCAGTACTTC. Its translation: CASSGGQGLKGYEQYF.

The V call is TRBV24-1, the J call TRBJ2-7; 7 nucleotides align to TRBD2. CDR1 and CDR2 (germline): KGHDR, SFDVKD. V gave up 9 bases and J gave up 2 bases; unmatched junction bases: 9. CDR3 length: 14 residues. The CDR3 nucleotides read TGTGCCACCCTAGCGGCAGAAGTTCCCTACGAGCAGTACTTC. Translation gives CATLAAEVPYEQYF.

This chain uses TRBV6-5 with TRBJ1-6; 7 bases fit TRBD1. V lost 5 bases and J lost 5; bases outside the gene matches: 6. CDR3 size: 15 residues. Germline V lookup: CDR1 MNHEY, CDR2 SVGAGI. The CDR3 loop is CASSRQGSHNSPLHF. CDR3 nucleotide sequence: TGTGCCAGCAGTCGACAGGGTTCCCATAATTCACCCCTCCACTTT.

The CDR3 is CASSSWDGGPTYNEQFF. For the CDR3, the DNA is TGCGCCAGCAGTTCTTGGGATGGGGGCCCCACCTACAATGAGCAGTTCTTC. This sequence joins TRBV5-1 and TRBJ2-1, with a tentative D call TRBD1 (6 bases). The CDR3 has 17 amino acids. Per the germline V gene, CDR1 is SGHRS and CDR2 is YFSETQ. Trimming stripped 5 bases from V and 2 bases from J, with 20 bases between.

The CDR3 sequence: CASSRGGNVNEQFF. The CDR3 coding sequence is TGTGCCAGCAGCCGGGGGGGTAATGTAAATGAGCAGTTCTTC. The chain employs TRBV7-3 and TRBJ2-1; 8 nucleotides align to TRBD2. CDR1 and CDR2 (germline): SGHTA, FQGTGA. The CDR3 loop spans 14 amino acids. Germline trimming cut 5 bases from V and 7 bases from J; bases unmatched to any gene: 7.

This chain connects TRBV24-1 to TRBJ1-2; maybe TRBD1 (5 bases). The CDR3 extends over 13 amino acids. CDR1 and CDR2 from the germline V gene are KGHDR and SFDVKD. The germline V and J ends were trimmed by 5 bases and 1 base, with 7 bases remaining between them. CDR3 loop: CATSVGVNYGYTF. The CDR3 DNA reads as TGTGCCACCAGTGTAGGGGTTAACTATGGCTACACCTTC.

Sample share makes this clone medium-sized. The chain recombines TRBV19 with TRBJ1-4; the D gene is possibly TRBD1 (6 bases). The CDR3 spans 15 residues. V lost 5 bases and J 8 bases, leaving 18 bases between the germline ends. Germline V lookup: CDR1 LNHDA, CDR2 SQIVND (reference sequence). The CDR3, as DNA: TGTGCCAGTAGTGTGAGACAGGCTAATCAGGAAAAACTGTTTTTT. As protein: CASSVRQANQEKLFF. Complete variable domain (other parts from reference TRBV19 and TRBJ1-4): DGGITQSPKYLFRKEGQNVTLSCEQNLNHDAMYWYRQDPGQGLRLIYYSQIVNDFQKGDIAEGYSVSREKKESFPLTVTSAQKNPTAFYLCASSVRQANQEKLFFGSGTQLSVL.

This clone appeared once. CDR3 in amino acids: CASSSRTGLQEKLFF. In nucleotides, the CDR3 is TGTGCCAGCAGCTCGCGGACAGGGCTTCAGGAAAAACTGTTTTTT. This chain links TRBV7-2 with TRBJ1-4, with 8 bases identical to TRBD1. Trimming removed 4 bases from V and 8 bases from J; junction bases left unmatched: 9. This CDR3 has 15 amino acids. Germline V lookup: CDR1 SGHTA, CDR2 FQGNSA.

J is TRBJ1-5 and V is TRBV6-5; D call uncertain. The V end was cut by 3 bases, the J end by 2 bases, with 8 bases between. The CDR3 sequence is 14 residues long. Germline V gene data show CDR1 as MNHEY and CDR2 as SVGAGI. The CDR3 region has the DNA TGTGCCAGCAGTTATTCTAGAGGCAATCAGCCCCAGCATTTT. Encoded protein: CASSYSRGNQPQHF.